This T cell receptor beta chain was found in a study of shared clonotypes between healthy human individuals. Study summary: With ages of 18 to 49, the donors were two women and three men. Study-wide points: Apart from blood, nothing was sampled; tissue repertoires likely differ. Read depth was anticipated to influence clonotype sharing among donors.

Naive CD8 cells comprised CD45RO-negative, CCR7-positively selected cells, excluding terminally differentiated effector memory CD45RA+ cells. Clones were read by immunoSEQ multiplex PCR, and TCRdb kept only the in-frame ones, dropping some. This table has fewer than 700,000 clones, approximately 95% appearing once. Turning to this clone: Its antigen is unidentified.

CDR3 length equals 14 residues. Germline lookup yields CDR1 SGHAT and CDR2 FQNNGV. V lost 0 bases to trimming and J lost 0 bases, with 6 bases between them. The sample was naive CD8+ T cells sorted from blood. This clonotype originated in a woman aged 25 to 39 in good health. The genes are TRBV11-2 and TRBJ2-7; D remains unclear. The CDR3 loop is CASSLETGSYEQYF. In nucleotides, the CDR3 is TGTGCCAGCAGCTTAGAAACGGGCTCCTACGAGCAGTACTTC. The whole variable domain, filled in from reference TRBV11-2 and TRBJ2-7, reads EAGVAQSPRYKIIEKRQSVAFWCNPISGHATLYWYQQILGQGPKLLIQFQNNGVVDDSQLPKDRFSAERLKGVDSTLKIQPAKLEDSAVYLCASSLETGSYEQYFGPGTRLTVT.